These 24 T cell receptor beta chains originate from one sample sequenced in a study of neurological immune-mediated disorders. TCRdb re-analysed the 5' RACE reads in MiXCR, keeping a single row per CDR3 protein. Of approximately 19,000 distinct CDR3 sequences listed, roughly 15% were seen once; the top ten hold 15%. The sequenced material came from PBMCs. These receptors all come from a female donor with HTLV-1-associated myelopathy (HAM/TSP).

This clonotype was seen at least ten times. This rearrangement joins TRBV2 to TRBJ2-7; D gene uncertain. The CDR3 is 14 amino acids. Trimming left V 2 bases short and J 0 bases short, with 8 bases between. The V gene's germline CDR1 is SNHLY and CDR2 FYNNEI. The CDR3 DNA reads as TGTGCCAGCAGTGAACGTTCAAGCTCCTACGAGCAGTACTTC. Amino acid sequence: CASSERSSSYEQYF.

The chain carries TRBV9 and TRBJ1-4, with D perhaps matching TRBD1 (5 bases). CDR3 size: 13 residues. Germline lookup yields CDR1 SGDLS and CDR2 YYNGEE. Trimming removed 3 bases at V and 11 bases at J, with 14 bases between. DNA for the CDR3: TGTGCCAGCAGCGGGGACGGGCTGGGGAAACTGTTTTTT. Encoded protein: CASSGDGLGKLFF.

This clonotype was counted many times. The chain carries TRBV4-2 and TRBJ2-2, with 7 bases aligning to TRBD2. V shed 0 bases and J 1 base; nucleotides not matched to a gene: 8. The germline V gene has CDR1 LGHNA and CDR2 YNFKEQ. This CDR3 is built from 18 residues. As DNA, the CDR3 is TGTGCCAGCAGCCAAGATAGGGGAGGGACTGAGAACACCGGGGAGCTGTTTTTT. Protein sequence: CASSQDRGGTENTGELFF.

This clonotype is medium-sized in the sample. The V and J genes are TRBV20-1 and TRBJ1-2, with D maybe TRBD1 (6 bases). CDR1 DFQATT and CDR2 SNEGSKA come from the germline V gene (reference sequence). Trimming took off 6 bases at V and 7 bases at J, with 18 bases between the two ends. The CDR3 sequence is 13 residues long. Here the CDR3 reads CSASMDSRGGYTF. The CDR3 nucleotides read TGCAGTGCAAGCATGGACAGTAGGGGTGGCTACACCTTC.

This clonotype was recorded at least ten times. The chain has TRBV29-1 and TRBJ2-3; 7 positions agree with TRBD1. CDR1 and CDR2 (germline): SQVTM, ANQGSEA. The CDR3 is made up of 14 amino acids. V shed 8 bases, J shed 2 bases, and the junction held 10 bases outside the gene matches. This CDR3 is CSSNLGQITDTQYF. The CDR3 DNA reads TGCAGCTCCAACCTGGGACAGATCACAGATACGCAGTATTTT.

This clonotype is medium-sized. The chain uses TRBV28 and TRBJ2-5; 7 bases agree with TRBD1. The CDR3 is 15 amino acids. Unmatched junction bases numbered 9, after V lost 4 bases and J lost 4 bases. The V gene's germline CDR1 is MDHEN and CDR2 SYDVKM. The CDR3 protein is CASSSNRAGGETQYF. For the CDR3, the DNA is TGTGCCAGCAGTTCTAATCGGGCAGGGGGAGAGACCCAGTACTTC.

This clonotype appeared many times. This chain links TRBV3-1 with TRBJ2-7; TRBD1 matches at 9 bases. CDR3 length equals 14 residues. With V trimmed by 4 bases and J by 5 bases, 6 bases remained unmatched. Germline CDR1 reads LGHDT; CDR2 reads YNNKEL (reference sequence). CDR3 coding DNA: TGTGCCAGCAGCCTGACAGGGGGTCAGGACGAGCAGTACTTC. Its protein is CASSLTGGQDEQYF.

This clonotype was seen repeatedly, ten times or more. The rearrangement joins TRBV5-4 to TRBJ2-2; weak D call: TRBD1 (6 bases). The V gene's germline CDR1 is SGHNT and CDR2 YYREEE (reference sequence). This CDR3 is 15 amino acids long. Trimming stripped 4 bases from V and 3 bases from J, with 13 bases between. The CDR3 coding sequence is TGTGCCAGCAGCCCGGGCAGGGGCGACACCGGGGAGCTGTTTTTT. Its translation: CASSPGRGDTGELFF.

This clonotype was found once. The chain links TRBV7-9 to TRBJ2-7, with 9 bases fitting TRBD1. The V segment lost 6 bases and the J segment 6 bases; nucleotides outside the gene matches: 6. This CDR3 comprises 13 residues. Germline lookup yields CDR1 SEHNR and CDR2 FQNEAQ (reference sequence). The CDR3 is CASSQDRGGEQYF. CDR3 coding DNA: TGTGCCAGCAGTCAGGACAGGGGAGGCGAGCAGTACTTC.

In its sample, this clonotype was seen many times. The V gene is TRBV20-1, the J gene TRBJ2-3, with TRBD1 identical over 9 bases. The CDR3 is 16 residues long. Germline V gene data show CDR1 as DFQATT and CDR2 as SNEGSKA (reference sequence). The trim removed 0 bases at V and 6 bases at J, leaving 10 bases unmatched. The CDR3 region is CSARESFGTGSDTQYF. In DNA form, the CDR3 reads TGCAGTGCTAGAGAGTCGTTCGGGACAGGGAGCGATACGCAGTATTTT.

By sample share, this clonotype is medium-sized. V and J are TRBV29-1 and TRBJ1-3, with D possibly TRBD1 on 6 matching bases. V was cut by 4 bases and J by 0 bases, with 10 bases left in between. This CDR3 spans 14 amino acids. The germline gives CDR1 SQVTM, CDR2 ANQGSEA. The CDR3 loop is CSVVGADSGNTIYF. For the CDR3, the DNA is TGCAGCGTTGTGGGGGCCGACTCTGGAAACACCATATATTTT.

There are many counts of this clonotype. The chain uses TRBV7-2 and TRBJ2-1; D is unclear. The CDR3 runs 12 residues. Germline values: CDR1 SGHTA, CDR2 FQGNSA. Trimming took off 3 bases at V and 7 bases at J, with 7 bases between the two ends. CDR3: CASSFRPNEQFF. The CDR3 region has the DNA TGTGCCAGCAGCTTCCGTCCAAATGAGCAGTTCTTC.

In this sample, this clonotype turned up many times. The chain joins TRBV6-2 or TRBV6-3 to TRBJ1-1, with 7 bases identical to TRBD1. V gave up 5 bases and J gave up 1 base; unmatched junction bases: 1. Germline lookup yields CDR1 MNHEY and CDR2 SVGEGT. This CDR3 spans 13 amino acids. The CDR3 DNA reads as TGTGCCAGCAGTGACAGGGAGAACACTGAAGCTTTCTTT. Protein: CASSDRENTEAFF.

This clonotype has ten or more counts. This chain connects TRBV29-1 to TRBJ1-1; the D gene is possibly TRBD1 (5 bases). This CDR3 region has 16 residues. Germline lookup yields CDR1 SQVTM and CDR2 ANQGSEA. V was trimmed by 5 bases and J by 0 bases, leaving 19 bases between them. CDR3 residues: CSVMGSGYPLNTEAFF. CDR3 DNA: TGCAGCGTTATGGGATCAGGGTACCCTTTGAACACTGAAGCTTTCTTT.

This clonotype qualifies as medium-sized. CDR3: CSVRDGLGTDTQYF. CDR3 DNA: TGCAGCGTTCGAGATGGACTAGGCACAGATACGCAGTATTTT. The chain links TRBV29-1 to TRBJ2-3, with 7 positions matching TRBD2. Germline loops: CDR1 SQVTM, CDR2 ANQGSEA. Losses at the gene ends were 5 bases for V and 1 base for J; bases not matched to a gene: 6. The CDR3 is 14 amino acids.

This chain connects TRBV5-1 to TRBJ2-3; 12 bases agree with TRBD2. The V gene end was trimmed by 4 bases and the J gene end by 1 base; junction bases not matched to a gene: 4. The CDR3 is made up of 16 amino acids. Germline values: CDR1 SGHRS, CDR2 YFSETQ. CDR3 sequence reads: CASSPRTSGGTDTQYF. The CDR3, as DNA: TGCGCCAGCAGCCCAAGGACTAGCGGGGGCACAGATACGCAGTATTTT.

This clonotype was recorded at least ten times. The V and J genes are TRBV5-1 and TRBJ2-1; TRBD1 or TRBD2 may be the D gene (5 bases each). Germline loops: CDR1 SGHRS, CDR2 YFSETQ. The CDR3 is 15 amino acids. The V end was cut by 5 bases, the J end by 5 bases, with 17 bases between. Written as DNA, the CDR3 is TGCGCCAGCAGTTCGCAGGGAACGGGGAACAATGAGCAGTTCTTC. Its translation: CASSSQGTGNNEQFF.

This clonotype was counted ten times or more. The CDR3: CASSYSRDRGAGELFF. CDR3 sequence (DNA): TGTGCCAGCAGTTACTCCCGGGACAGGGGGGCCGGGGAGCTGTTTTTT. The chain carries TRBV6-6 and TRBJ2-2; 11 nucleotides agree with TRBD1. CDR1 and CDR2 from the germline V gene are MNHNY and SVGAGI (reference sequence). V gave up 0 bases and J gave up 6 bases; unmatched junction bases: 3. The CDR3 has 16 residues.

The sample holds many counts of this clonotype. The chain links TRBV20-1 to TRBJ2-7; 9 nucleotides align to TRBD1. The junction had 12 bases not matched to a gene; V was cut back by 4 bases and J by 5 bases. The CDR3 sequence is 15 residues long. CDR1 is DFQATT and CDR2 is SNEGSKA in the germline V gene (reference sequence). The CDR3 sequence is CSATDRQGGLDEQYF. For the CDR3, the DNA is TGCAGTGCTACCGATCGACAGGGGGGTTTAGACGAGCAGTACTTC.

V and J are TRBV5-1 and TRBJ2-3; no clear D gene. Germline assignment: CDR1 SGHRS and CDR2 YFSETQ. Trimming shortened V by 0 bases and J by 6 bases, and 5 bases separated the two germline ends. This CDR3 comprises 12 residues. DNA for the CDR3: TGCGCCAGCAGCTTGGCCGGGGATACGCAGTATTTT. Its protein is CASSLAGDTQYF. Based on the CDR3 plus reference TRBV5-1 and TRBJ2-3, the full variable domain is KAGVTQTPRYLIKTRGQQVTLSCSPISGHRSVSWYQQTPGQGLQFLFEYFSETQRNKGNFPGRFSGRQFSNSRSEMNVSTLELGDSALYLCASSLAGDTQYFGPGTRLTVL.

The table lists this clonotype with many counts. V and J are TRBV7-2 and TRBJ2-5; 8 bases line up with TRBD2. This CDR3 has 15 residues. J was trimmed by 2 bases and V by 1 base; bases with no gene match: 3. Germline CDR1 SGHTA, CDR2 FQGNSA. The CDR3 protein is CASSLGRGAQETQYF. Written as DNA, the CDR3 is TGTGCCAGCAGCTTAGGGCGGGGGGCTCAAGAGACCCAGTACTTC.

This clonotype has a count of ten or more. The chain carries TRBV7-3 and TRBJ2-5, with 8 bases that match TRBD2. With V trimmed by 3 bases and J by 5 bases, 5 bases remained unmatched. This CDR3 is 14 amino acids long. Germline loops: CDR1 SGHTA, CDR2 FQGTGA. In nucleotides, the CDR3 is TGTGCCAGCAGCTTCGGGGGGGCCTTGGAGACCCAGTACTTC. Translated: CASSFGGALETQYF.

This clonotype appeared many times. The chain couples TRBV12-3 or TRBV12-4 to TRBJ1-2; D gene uncertain. The CDR3 totals 14 residues. The V end lost 5 bases, the J end lost 5 bases, and 15 bases lay between the germline ends. In DNA form, the CDR3 reads TGTGCCAGCAGTATCCGAGGGTCCCTTTATGGCTACACCTTC. Its translation: CASSIRGSLYGYTF.

This clonotype was observed at least ten times. The chain joins TRBV4-3 to TRBJ2-3; D is possibly TRBD1 or TRBD2 (7 bases each). V lost 1 base to trimming and J lost 7 bases, with 12 bases between them. This CDR3 has 14 residues. The germline CDR1 and CDR2 sequences are LGHNA and YSLEER. The CDR3 sequence is CASSQAGGDHTQYF. The CDR3 DNA is TGCGCCAGCAGCCAAGCAGGGGGGGATCATACGCAGTATTTT.